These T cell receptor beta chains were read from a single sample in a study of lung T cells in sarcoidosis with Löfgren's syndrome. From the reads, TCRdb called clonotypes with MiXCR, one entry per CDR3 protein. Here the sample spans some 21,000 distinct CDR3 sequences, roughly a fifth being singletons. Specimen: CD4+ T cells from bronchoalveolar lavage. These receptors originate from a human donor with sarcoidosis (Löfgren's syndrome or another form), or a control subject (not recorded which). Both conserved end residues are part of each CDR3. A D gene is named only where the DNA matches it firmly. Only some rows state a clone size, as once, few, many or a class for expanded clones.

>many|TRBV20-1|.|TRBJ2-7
CSAPKGRTYEQYF
TGCAGTGCTCCCAAGGGCAGGACCTACGAGCAGTACTTC
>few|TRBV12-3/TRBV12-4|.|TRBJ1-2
CASNRDGLYGYTF
TGTGCCAGCAACCGGGACGGGCTCTATGGCTACACCTTC
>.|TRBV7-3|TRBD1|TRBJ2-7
CASSLIATGGSEQYF
TGTGCCAGCAGCTTAATTGCGACAGGGGGCTCCGAGCAGTACTTC
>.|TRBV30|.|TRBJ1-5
CAWSDGGDQPQHF
TGTGCCTGGAGTGATGGAGGGGATCAGCCCCAGCATTTT
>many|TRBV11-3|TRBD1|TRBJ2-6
CASSRGTAGANVLTF
TGTGCCAGCAGCCGAGGGACAGCCGGGGCCAACGTCCTGACTTTC
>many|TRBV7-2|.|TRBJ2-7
CASSLALLRNFPYEQYF
TGTGCCAGCAGCTTAGCGCTTTTAAGGAATTTCCCCTACGAGCAGTACTTC
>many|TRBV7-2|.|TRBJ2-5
CASSSTGIEETQYF
TGTGCCAGCAGCTCGACAGGAATAGAAGAGACCCAGTACTTC
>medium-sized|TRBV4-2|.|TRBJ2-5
CASSRGRSQETQYF
TGTGCCAGCAGCCGCGGACGGTCCCAAGAGACCCAGTACTTC
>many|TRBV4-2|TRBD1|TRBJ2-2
CASRTAGTANTGELFF
TGTGCCAGCAGAACAGCCGGGACAGCGAACACCGGGGAGCTGTTTTTT
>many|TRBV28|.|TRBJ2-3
CASSFGTFGTDTQYF
TGTGCCAGCAGTTTCGGGACTTTTGGCACAGATACGCAGTATTTT
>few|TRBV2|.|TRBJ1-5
CASSDERVLQPQHF
TGTGCCAGCAGTGATGAGAGGGTTTTGCAGCCCCAGCATTTT
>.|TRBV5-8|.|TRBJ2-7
CASSLFRVDEQYF
TGTGCCAGCAGCTTGTTCAGGGTTGACGAGCAGTACTTC
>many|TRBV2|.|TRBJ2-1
CASGPDNNEQFF
TGTGCCAGCGGACCCGATAACAATGAGCAGTTCTTC
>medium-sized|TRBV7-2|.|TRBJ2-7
CASSLRDTSYEQYF
TGTGCCAGCAGCTTAAGGGACACTTCCTACGAGCAGTACTTC
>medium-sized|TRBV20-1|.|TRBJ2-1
CSARDPLVGHNEQFF
TGCAGTGCTAGAGATCCACTAGTGGGGCACAATGAGCAGTTCTTC
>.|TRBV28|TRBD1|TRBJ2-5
CASSLSGLRTGEQETQYF
TGTGCCAGCAGTTTATCAGGATTGCGAACAGGGGAGCAAGAGACCCAGTACTTC
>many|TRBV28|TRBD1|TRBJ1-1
CASSFATGLPNTEAFF
TGTGCCAGCAGTTTCGCGACAGGGCTTCCGAACACTGAAGCTTTCTTT
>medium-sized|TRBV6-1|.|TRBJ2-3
CASSYGTESTDTQYF
TGTGCCAGCAGTTATGGAACGGAGAGCACAGATACGCAGTATTTT
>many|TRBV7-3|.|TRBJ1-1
CASSLMGGWNTEAFF
TGTGCCAGCAGCTTAATGGGTGGTTGGAACACTGAAGCTTTCTTT
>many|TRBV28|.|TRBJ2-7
CASSFSQTVSGPYF
TGTGCCAGCAGTTTCTCGCAAACCGTATCAGGTCCGTACTTC
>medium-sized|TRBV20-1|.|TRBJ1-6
CSASGISPLHF
TGCAGTGCTAGCGGAATTTCACCCCTCCACTTT
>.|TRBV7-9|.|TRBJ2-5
CASSRPSELQETQYF
TGTGCCAGCAGCCGTCCATCGGAATTACAAGAGACCCAGTACTTC
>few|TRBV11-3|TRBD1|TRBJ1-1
CASSPGQGENTEAFF
TGTGCCAGCAGCCCGGGACAGGGTGAGAACACTGAAGCTTTCTTT
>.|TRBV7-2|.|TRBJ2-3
CASNPSRLGSTDTQYF
TGTGCCAGCAACCCCTCCCGTTTAGGGAGCACAGATACGCAGTATTTT
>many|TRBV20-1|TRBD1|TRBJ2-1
CSARQPGQSYNEQFF
TGCAGTGCTAGACAACCGGGACAGAGCTACAATGAGCAGTTCTTC
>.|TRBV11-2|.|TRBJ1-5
CASSLIAGFGQPQHF
TGTGCCAGCAGCTTAATTGCAGGGTTTGGTCAGCCCCAGCATTTT
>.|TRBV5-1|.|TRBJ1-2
CASSLAETARDGYTF
TGCGCCAGCAGCTTGGCCGAGACAGCACGGGATGGCTACACCTTC
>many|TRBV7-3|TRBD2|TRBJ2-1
CASSSSGTYNEQFF
TGTGCCAGCAGCTCTAGCGGGACCTACAATGAGCAGTTCTTC
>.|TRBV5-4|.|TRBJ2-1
CASSLSGYNEQFF
TGTGCCAGCAGCTTGTCCGGTTACAATGAGCAGTTCTTC
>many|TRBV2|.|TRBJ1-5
CASSEVGGNQPQHF
TGTGCCAGCAGTGAGGTAGGGGGCAATCAGCCCCAGCATTTT
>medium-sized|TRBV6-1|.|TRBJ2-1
CASSPVAAYNEQFF
TGTGCCAGCTCCCCCGTGGCAGCATACAATGAGCAGTTCTTC
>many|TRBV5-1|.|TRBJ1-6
CASSLENPGVGNSPLHF
TGCGCCAGCAGCTTGGAGAATCCAGGGGTTGGTAATTCACCCCTCCACTTT
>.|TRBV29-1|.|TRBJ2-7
CSTQNSVYEQYF
TGCAGCACGCAGAACAGCGTCTACGAGCAGTACTTC
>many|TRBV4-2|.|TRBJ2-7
CASSQGQAGYEQYF
TGTGCCAGCAGCCAAGGACAAGCGGGCTACGAGCAGTACTTC
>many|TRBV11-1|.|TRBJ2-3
CASSLKTDTQYF
TGTGCCAGCAGCTTAAAGACAGATACGCAGTATTTT
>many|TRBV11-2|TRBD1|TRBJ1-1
CASSVDRGQMNTEAFF
TGTGCCAGCAGCGTCGACAGGGGGCAAATGAACACTGAAGCTTTCTTT
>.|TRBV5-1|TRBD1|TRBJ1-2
CASSLFTGTGNYGYTF
TGCGCCAGCAGCTTGTTCACCGGGACAGGGAACTATGGCTACACCTTC
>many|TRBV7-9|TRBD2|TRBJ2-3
CASSARTSGSENTQYF
TGTGCCAGCAGCGCGAGGACTAGCGGGAGTGAAAATACGCAGTATTTT
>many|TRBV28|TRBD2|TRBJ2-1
CASSQSGRGDNEQFF
TGTGCCAGCAGTCAGAGCGGGAGAGGGGACAATGAGCAGTTCTTC
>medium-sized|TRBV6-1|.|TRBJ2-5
CASSGRFQETQYF
TGTGCCAGCAGTGGCAGGTTCCAAGAGACCCAGTACTTC